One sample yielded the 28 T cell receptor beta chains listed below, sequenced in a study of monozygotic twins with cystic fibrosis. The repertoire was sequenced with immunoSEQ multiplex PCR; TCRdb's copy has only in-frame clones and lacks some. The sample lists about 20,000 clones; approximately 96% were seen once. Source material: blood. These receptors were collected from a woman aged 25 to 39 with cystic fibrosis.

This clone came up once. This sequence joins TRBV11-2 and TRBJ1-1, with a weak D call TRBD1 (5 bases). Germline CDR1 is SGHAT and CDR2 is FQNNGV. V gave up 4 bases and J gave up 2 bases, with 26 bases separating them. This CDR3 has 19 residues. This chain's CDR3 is CASSSSKEFMGGKNTEAFF. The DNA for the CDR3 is TGTGCCAGCAGCTCATCGAAGGAGTTCATGGGGGGGAAAAACACTGAAGCTTTCTTT. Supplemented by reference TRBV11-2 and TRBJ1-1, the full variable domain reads EAGVAQSPRYKIIEKRQSVAFWCNPISGHATLYWYQQILGQGPKLLIQFQNNGVVDDSQLPKDRFSAERLKGVDSTLKIQPAKLEDSAVYLCASSSSKEFMGGKNTEAFFGQGTRLTVV.

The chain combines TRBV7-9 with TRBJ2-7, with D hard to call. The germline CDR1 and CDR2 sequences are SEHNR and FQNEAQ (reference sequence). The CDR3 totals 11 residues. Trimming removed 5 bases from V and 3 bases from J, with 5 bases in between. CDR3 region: CASSRIYEQYF. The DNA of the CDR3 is TGTGCCAGCAGCCGAATCTACGAGCAGTACTTC.

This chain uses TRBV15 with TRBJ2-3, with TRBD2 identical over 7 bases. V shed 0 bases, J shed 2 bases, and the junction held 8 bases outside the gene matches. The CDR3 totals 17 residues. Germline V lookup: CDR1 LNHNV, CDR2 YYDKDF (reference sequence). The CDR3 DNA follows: TGTGCCACCAGCAGAGACCCAGCGGGGCGAATCACAGATACGCAGTATTTT. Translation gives CATSRDPAGRITDTQYF.

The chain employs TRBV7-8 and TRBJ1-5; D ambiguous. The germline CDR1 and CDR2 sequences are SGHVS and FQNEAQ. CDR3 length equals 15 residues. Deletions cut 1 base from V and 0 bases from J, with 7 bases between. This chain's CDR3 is CASSLVGNSNQPQHF. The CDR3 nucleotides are TGTGCCAGCAGCTTAGTTGGGAATAGCAATCAGCCCCAGCATTTT.

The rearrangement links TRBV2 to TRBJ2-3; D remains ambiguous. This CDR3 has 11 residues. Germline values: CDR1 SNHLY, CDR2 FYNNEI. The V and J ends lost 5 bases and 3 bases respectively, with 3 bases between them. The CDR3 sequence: CASSRTDTQYF. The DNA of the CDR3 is TGTGCCAGCAGTAGGACAGATACGCAGTATTTT.

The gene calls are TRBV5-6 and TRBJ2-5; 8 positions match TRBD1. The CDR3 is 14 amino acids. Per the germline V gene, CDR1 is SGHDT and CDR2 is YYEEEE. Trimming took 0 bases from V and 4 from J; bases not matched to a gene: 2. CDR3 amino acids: CASSLAGGLETQYF. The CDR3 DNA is TGTGCCAGCAGCTTGGCAGGGGGCCTAGAGACCCAGTACTTC.

The DNA for the CDR3 is TGTGCCAGCAGCATTGGACCGACCGCCATGAACACTGAAGCTTTCTTT. The encoded protein is CASSIGPTAMNTEAFF. This chain uses TRBV5-5 with TRBJ1-1; no definite D call. From germline, CDR1 is SGHKS and CDR2 YYEKEE (reference sequence). The germline V and J ends were trimmed by 4 bases and 0 bases, with 16 bases remaining between them. There are 16 residues in the CDR3.

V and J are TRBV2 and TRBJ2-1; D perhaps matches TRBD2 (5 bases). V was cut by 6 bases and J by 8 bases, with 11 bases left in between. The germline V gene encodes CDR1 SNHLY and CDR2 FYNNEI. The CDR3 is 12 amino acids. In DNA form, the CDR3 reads TGTGCCAGCAGGATTATAGCGTATGAGCAGTTCTTC. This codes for CASRIIAYEQFF. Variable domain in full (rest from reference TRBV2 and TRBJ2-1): EPEVTQTPSHQVTQMGQEVILRCVPISNHLYFYWYRQILGQKVEFLVSFYNNEISEKSEIFDDQFSVERPDGSNFTLKIRSTKLEDSAMYFCASRIIAYEQFFGPGTRLTVL.

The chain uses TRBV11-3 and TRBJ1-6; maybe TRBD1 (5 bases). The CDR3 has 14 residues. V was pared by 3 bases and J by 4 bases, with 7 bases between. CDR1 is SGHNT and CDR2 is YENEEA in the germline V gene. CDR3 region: CASSLGGYNSPLHF. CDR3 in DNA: TGTGCCAGCAGCTTGGGGGGTTATAATTCACCCCTCCACTTT.

CDR3 residues: CASSQRRTGNGYTF. Written as DNA, the CDR3 is TGTGCCAGCAGCCAGAGGCGGACAGGGAATGGCTACACCTTC. This sequence joins TRBV7-2 and TRBJ1-2; TRBD1 aligns across 8 bases. This CDR3 region has 14 residues. CDR1 SGHTA and CDR2 FQGNSA come from the germline V gene. V was pared by 5 bases and J by 6 bases, with 8 bases of the junction left unmatched.

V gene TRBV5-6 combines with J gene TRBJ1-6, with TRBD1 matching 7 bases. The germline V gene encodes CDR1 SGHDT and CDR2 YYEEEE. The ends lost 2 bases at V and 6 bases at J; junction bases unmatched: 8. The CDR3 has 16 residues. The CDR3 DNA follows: TGTGCCAGCAGCTTTCGGTCAGGGGGAGTTAATTCACCCCTCCACTTT. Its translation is CASSFRSGGVNSPLHF.

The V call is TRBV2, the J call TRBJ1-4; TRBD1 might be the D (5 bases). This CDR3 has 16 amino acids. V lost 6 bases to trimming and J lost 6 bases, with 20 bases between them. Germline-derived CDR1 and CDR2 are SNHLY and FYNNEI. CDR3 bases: TGTGCCAGCAGGGTAACCGAAGGGGCGCAAGATGAAAAACTGTTTTTT. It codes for CASRVTEGAQDEKLFF. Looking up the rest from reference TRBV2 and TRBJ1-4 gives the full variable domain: EPEVTQTPSHQVTQMGQEVILRCVPISNHLYFYWYRQILGQKVEFLVSFYNNEISEKSEIFDDQFSVERPDGSNFTLKIRSTKLEDSAMYFCASRVTEGAQDEKLFFGSGTQLSVL.

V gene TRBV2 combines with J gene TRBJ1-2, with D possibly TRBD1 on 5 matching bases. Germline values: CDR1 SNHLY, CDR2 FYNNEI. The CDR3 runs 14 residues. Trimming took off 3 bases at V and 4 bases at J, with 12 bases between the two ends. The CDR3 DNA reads TGTGCCAGCAGTGAGGGGCGGGCCTTCTATGGCTACACCTTC. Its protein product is CASSEGRAFYGYTF.

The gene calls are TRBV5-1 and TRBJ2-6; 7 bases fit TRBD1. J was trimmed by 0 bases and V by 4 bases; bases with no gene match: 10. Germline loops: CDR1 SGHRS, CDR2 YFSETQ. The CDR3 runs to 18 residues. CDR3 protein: CASSPGTVVRSGANVLTF. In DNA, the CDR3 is TGCGCCAGCAGCCCCGGGACAGTTGTACGCTCTGGGGCCAACGTCCTGACTTTC.

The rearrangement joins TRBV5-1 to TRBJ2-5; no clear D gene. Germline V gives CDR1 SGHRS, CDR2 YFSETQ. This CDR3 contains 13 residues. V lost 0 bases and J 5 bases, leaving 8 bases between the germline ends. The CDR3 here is CASSLGNAETQYF. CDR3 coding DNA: TGCGCCAGCAGCTTGGGTAACGCGGAGACCCAGTACTTC.

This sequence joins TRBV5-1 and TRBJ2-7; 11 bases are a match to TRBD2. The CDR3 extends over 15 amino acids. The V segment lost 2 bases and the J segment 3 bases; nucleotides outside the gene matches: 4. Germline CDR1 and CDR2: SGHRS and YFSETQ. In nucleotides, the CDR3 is TGCGCCAGCAGCTTACTAGCGGGGGCCCTCTACGAGCAGTACTTC. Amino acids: CASSLLAGALYEQYF.

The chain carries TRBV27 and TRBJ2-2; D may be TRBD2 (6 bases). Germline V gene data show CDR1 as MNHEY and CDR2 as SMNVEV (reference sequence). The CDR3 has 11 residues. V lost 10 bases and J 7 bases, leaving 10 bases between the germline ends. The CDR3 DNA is TGTGCCAACTGGGGGGTCGGGGAGCTGTTTTTT. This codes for CANWGVGELFF.

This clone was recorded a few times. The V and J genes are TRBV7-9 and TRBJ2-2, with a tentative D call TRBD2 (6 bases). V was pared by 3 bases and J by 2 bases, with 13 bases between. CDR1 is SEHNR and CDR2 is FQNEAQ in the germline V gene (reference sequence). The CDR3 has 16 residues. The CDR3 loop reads CASSFPWRVNTGELFF. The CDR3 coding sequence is TGTGCCAGCAGCTTCCCATGGAGGGTTAACACCGGGGAGCTGTTTTTT. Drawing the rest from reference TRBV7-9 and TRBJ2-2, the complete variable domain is DTGVSQNPRHKITKRGQNVTFRCDPISEHNRLYWYRQTLGQGPEFLTYFQNEAQLEKSRLLSDRFSAERPKGSFSTLEIQRTEQGDSAMYLCASSFPWRVNTGELFFGEGSRLTVL.

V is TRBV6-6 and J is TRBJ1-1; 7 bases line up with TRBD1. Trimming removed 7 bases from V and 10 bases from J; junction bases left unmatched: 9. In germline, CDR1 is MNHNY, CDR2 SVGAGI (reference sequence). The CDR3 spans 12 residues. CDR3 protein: CASTRQGTGAFF. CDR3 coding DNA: TGTGCCAGCACCAGACAGGGCACGGGAGCTTTCTTT.

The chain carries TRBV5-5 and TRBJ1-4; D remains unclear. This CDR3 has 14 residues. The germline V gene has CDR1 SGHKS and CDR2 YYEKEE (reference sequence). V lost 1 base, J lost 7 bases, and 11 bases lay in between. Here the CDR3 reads CASSLTTRGEKLFF. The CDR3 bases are TGTGCCAGCAGCTTGACCACCCGAGGTGAAAAACTGTTTTTT.

CDR3 bases: TGTGCCACCAGCAGAGATGGCTTAGGGGAGCAGTACTTC. Encoded protein: CATSRDGLGEQYF. This chain links TRBV15 with TRBJ2-7; the D is unclear. CDR1 is LNHNV and CDR2 is YYDKDF in the germline V gene (reference sequence). This CDR3 spans 13 amino acids. V was pared by 0 bases and J by 7 bases, with 10 bases between.

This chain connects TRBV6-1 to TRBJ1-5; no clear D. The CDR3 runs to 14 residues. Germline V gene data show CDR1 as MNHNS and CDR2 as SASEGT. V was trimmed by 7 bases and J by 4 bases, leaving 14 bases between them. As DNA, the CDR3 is TGTGCCAGCATGCGGCATTCGCCAAATCAGCCCCAGCATTTT. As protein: CASMRHSPNQPQHF.

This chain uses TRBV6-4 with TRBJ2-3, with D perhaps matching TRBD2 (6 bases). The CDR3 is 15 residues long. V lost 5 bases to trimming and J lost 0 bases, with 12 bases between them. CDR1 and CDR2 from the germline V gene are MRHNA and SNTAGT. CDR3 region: CASSRGGASTDTQYF. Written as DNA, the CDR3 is TGTGCCAGCAGTCGAGGAGGGGCGAGCACAGATACGCAGTATTTT.

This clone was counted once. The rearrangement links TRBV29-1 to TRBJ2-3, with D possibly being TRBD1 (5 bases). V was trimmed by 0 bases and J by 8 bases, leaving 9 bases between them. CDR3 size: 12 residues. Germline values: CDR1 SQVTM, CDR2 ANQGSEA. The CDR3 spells CSVEDGQPTQYF. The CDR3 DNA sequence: TGCAGCGTTGAAGATGGACAACCTACGCAGTATTTT.

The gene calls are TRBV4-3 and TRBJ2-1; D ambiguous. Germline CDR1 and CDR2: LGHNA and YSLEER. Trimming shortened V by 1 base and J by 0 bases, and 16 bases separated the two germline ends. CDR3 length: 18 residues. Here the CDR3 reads CASSQVTATHSSYNEQFF. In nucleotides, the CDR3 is TGCGCCAGCAGCCAAGTAACGGCAACACATAGCTCCTACAATGAGCAGTTCTTC.

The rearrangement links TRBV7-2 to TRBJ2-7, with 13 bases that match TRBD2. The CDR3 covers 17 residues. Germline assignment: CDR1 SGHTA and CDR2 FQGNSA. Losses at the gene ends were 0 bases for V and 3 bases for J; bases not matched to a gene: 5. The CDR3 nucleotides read TGTGCCAGCAGCTTAGCGACGGGACTAGCGGGGAGCTACGAGCAGTACTTC. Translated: CASSLATGLAGSYEQYF.

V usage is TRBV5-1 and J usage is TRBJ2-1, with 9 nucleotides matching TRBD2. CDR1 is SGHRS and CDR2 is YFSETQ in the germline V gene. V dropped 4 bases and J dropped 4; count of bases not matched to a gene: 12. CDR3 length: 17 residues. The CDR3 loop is CASSPSVSGGLYNEQFF. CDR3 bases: TGCGCCAGCAGCCCCTCGGTTAGCGGGGGCCTTTACAATGAGCAGTTCTTC.

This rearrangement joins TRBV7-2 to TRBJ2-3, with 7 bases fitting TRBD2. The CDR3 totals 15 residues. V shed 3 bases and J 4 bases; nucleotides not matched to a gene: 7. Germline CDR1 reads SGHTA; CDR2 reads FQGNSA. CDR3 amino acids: CASSFGGGLADTQYF. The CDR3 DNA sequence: TGTGCCAGCAGCTTTGGGGGGGGTTTAGCAGATACGCAGTATTTT.